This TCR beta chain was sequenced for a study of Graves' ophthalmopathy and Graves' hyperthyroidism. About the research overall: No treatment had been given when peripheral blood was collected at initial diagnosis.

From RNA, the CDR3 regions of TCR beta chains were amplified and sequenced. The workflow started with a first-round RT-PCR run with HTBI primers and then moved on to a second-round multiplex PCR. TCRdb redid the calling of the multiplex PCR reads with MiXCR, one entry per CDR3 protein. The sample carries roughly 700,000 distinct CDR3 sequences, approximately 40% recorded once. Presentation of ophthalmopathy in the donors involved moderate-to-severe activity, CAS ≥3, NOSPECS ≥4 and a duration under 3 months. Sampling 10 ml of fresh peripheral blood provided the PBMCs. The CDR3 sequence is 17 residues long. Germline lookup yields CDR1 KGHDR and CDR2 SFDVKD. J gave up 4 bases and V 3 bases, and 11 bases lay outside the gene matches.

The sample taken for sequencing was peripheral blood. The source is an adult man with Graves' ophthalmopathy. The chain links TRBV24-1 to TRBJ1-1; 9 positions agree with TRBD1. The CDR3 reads CATSDHGTGLFGTEAFF. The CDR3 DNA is TGTGCCACCAGTGATCATGGGACAGGGTTGTTTGGCACTGAAGCTTTCTTT.